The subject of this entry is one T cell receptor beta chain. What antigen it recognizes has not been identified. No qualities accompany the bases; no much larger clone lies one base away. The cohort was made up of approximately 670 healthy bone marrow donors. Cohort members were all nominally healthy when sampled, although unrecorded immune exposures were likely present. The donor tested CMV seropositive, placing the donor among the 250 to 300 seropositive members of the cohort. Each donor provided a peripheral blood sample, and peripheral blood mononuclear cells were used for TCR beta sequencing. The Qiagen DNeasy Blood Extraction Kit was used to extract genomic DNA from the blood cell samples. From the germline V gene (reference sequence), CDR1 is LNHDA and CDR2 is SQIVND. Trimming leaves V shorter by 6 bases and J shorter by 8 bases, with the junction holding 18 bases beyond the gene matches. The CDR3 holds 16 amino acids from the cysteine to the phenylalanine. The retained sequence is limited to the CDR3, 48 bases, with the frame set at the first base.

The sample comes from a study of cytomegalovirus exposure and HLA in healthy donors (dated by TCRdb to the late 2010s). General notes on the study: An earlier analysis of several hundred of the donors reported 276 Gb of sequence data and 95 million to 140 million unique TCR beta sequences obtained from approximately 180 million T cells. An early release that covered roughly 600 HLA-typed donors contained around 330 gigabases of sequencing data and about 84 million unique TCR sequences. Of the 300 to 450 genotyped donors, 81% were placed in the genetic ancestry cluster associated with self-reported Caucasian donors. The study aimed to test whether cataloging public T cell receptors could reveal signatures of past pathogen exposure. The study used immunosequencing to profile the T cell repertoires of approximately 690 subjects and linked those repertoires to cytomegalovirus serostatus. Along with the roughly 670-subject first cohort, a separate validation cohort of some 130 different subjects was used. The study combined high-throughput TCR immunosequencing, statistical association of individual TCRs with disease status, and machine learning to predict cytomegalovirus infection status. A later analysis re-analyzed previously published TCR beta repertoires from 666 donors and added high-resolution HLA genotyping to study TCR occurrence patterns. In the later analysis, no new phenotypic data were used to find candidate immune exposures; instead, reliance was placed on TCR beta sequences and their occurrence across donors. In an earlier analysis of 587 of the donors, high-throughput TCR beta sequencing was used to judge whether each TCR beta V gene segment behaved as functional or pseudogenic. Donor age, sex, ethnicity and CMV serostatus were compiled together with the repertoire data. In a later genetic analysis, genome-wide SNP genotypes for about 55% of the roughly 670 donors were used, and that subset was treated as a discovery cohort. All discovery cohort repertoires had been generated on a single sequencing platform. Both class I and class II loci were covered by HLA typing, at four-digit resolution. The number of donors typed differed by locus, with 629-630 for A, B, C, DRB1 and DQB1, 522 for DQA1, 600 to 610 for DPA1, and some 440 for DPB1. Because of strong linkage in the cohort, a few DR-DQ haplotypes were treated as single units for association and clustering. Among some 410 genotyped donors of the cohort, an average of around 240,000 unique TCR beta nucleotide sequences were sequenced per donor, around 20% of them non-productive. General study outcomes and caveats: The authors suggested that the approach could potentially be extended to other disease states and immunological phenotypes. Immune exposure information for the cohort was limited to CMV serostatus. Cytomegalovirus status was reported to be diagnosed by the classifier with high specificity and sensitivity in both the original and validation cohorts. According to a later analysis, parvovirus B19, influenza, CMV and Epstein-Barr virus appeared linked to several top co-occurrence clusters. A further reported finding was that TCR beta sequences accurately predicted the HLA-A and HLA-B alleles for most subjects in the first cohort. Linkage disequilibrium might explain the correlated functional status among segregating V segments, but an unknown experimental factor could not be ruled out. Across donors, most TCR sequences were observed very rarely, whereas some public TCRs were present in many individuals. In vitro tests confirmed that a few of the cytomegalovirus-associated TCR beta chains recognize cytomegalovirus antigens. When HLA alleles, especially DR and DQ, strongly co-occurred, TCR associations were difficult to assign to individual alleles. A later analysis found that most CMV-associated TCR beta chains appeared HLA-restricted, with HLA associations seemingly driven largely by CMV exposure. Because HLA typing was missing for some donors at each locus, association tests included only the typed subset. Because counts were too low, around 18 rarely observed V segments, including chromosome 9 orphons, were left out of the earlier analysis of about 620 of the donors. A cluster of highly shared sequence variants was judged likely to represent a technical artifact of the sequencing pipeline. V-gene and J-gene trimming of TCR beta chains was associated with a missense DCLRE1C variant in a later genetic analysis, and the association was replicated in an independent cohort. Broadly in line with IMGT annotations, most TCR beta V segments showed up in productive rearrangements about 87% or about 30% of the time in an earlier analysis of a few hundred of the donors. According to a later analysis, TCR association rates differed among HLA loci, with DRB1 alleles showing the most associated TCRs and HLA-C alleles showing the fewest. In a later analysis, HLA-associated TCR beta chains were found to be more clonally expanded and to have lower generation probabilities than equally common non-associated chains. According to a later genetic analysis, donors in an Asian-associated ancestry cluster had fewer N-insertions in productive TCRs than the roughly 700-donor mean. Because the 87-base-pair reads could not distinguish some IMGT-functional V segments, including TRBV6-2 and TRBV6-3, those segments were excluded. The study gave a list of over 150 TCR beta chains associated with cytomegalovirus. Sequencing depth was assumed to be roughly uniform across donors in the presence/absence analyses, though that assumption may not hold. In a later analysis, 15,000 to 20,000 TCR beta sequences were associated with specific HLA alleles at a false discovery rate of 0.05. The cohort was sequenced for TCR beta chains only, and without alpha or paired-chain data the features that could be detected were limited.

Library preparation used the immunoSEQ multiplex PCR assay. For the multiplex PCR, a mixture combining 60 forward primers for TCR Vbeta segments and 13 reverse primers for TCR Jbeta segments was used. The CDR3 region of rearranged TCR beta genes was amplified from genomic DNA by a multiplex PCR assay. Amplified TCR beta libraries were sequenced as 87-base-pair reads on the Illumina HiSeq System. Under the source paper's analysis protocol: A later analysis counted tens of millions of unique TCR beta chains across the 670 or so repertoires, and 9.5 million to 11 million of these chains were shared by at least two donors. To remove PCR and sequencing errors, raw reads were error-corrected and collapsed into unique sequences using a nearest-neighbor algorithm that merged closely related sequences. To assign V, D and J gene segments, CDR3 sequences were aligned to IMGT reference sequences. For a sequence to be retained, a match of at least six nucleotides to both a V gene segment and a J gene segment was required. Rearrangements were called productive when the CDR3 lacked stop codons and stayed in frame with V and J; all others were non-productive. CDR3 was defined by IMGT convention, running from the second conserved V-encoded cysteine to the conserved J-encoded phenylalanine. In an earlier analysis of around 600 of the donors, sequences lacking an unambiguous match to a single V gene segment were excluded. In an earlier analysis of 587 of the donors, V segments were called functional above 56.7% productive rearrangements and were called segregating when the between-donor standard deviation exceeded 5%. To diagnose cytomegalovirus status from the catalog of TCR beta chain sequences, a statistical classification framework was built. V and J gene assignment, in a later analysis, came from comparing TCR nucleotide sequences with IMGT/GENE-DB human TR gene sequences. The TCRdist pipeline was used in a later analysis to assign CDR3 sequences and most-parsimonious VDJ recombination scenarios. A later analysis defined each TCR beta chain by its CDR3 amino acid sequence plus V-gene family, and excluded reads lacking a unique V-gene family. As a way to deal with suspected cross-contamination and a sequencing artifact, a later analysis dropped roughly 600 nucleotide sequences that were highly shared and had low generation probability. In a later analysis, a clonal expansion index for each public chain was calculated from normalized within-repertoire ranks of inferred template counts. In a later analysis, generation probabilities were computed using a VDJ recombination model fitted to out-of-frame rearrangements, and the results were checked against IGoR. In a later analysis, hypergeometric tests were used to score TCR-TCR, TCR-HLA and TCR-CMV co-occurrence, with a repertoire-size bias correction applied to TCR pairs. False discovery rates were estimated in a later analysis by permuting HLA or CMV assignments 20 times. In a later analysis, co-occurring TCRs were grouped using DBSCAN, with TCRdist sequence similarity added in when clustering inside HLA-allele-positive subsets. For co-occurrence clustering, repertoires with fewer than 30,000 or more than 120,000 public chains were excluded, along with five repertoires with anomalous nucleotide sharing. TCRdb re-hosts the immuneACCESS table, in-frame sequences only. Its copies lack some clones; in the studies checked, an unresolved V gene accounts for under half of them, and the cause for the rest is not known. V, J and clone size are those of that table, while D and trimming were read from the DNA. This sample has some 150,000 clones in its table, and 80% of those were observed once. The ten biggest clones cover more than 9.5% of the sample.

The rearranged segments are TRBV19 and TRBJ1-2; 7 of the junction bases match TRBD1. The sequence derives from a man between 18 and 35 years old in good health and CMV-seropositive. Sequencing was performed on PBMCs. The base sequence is TGTGCCAGTAGCCCCCTTGACGGCAGGGGGTTTATCGGCTACACCTTC. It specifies CASSPLDGRGFIGYTF.